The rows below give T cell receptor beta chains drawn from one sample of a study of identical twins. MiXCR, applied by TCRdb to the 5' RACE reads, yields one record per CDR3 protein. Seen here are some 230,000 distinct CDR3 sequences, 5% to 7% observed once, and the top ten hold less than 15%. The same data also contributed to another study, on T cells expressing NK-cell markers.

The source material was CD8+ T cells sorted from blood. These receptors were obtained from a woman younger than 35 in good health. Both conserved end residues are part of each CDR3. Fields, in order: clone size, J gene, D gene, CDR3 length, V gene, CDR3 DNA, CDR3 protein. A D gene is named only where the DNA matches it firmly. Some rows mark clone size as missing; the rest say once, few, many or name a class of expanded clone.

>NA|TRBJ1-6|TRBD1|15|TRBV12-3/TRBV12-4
TGTGCCAGCAGTTTAACCGGGACAGGGCACTCACCCCTCCACTTT
CASSLTGTGHSPLHF
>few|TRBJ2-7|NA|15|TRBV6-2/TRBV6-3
TGTGCCAGCAGTTACTCGGCAGGGAGAGCCTACGAGCAGTACTTC
CASSYSAGRAYEQYF
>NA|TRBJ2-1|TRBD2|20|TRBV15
TGTGCCACCAGCTCACGCCCCTACGGCCTCGCGGGGGTTATCTACAATGAGCAGTTCTTC
CATSSRPYGLAGVIYNEQFF
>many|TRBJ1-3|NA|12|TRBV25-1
TGTGCCAGCAGTGATGGAGGAAACACCATATATTTT
CASSDGGNTIYF
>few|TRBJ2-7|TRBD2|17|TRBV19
TGTGCCAGTAGTGTGGCGTCTAGCGGGATCATCTCCTACGAGCAGTACTTC
CASSVASSGIISYEQYF
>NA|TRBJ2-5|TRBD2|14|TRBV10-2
TGCGCCAGCAGTGAGCTAGCGGGGCAAGAGACCCAGTACTTC
CASSELAGQETQYF
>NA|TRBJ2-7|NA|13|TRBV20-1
TGCAGTGCTAGAGATGGGGTCCTCTACGAGCAGTACTTC
CSARDGVLYEQYF
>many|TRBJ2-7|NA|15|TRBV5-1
TGCGCCAGCAGCTTGTCGGACTCATACTCCTACGAGCAGTACTTC
CASSLSDSYSYEQYF
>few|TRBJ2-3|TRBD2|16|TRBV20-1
TGCAGTGCTAGAGACTCTAGCGGGGGTGACACAGATACGCAGTATTTT
CSARDSSGGDTDTQYF
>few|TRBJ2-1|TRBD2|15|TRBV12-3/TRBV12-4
TGTGCCAGCAGTCCCCCGGGACTAGCGGGGAATGAGCAGTTCTTC
CASSPPGLAGNEQFF
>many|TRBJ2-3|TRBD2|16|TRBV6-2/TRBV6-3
TGTGCCAGCAGTTACCCTTTAGCGGGAGGGCCAGATACGCAGTATTTT
CASSYPLAGGPDTQYF
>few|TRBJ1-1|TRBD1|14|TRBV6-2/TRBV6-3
TGTGCCAGCAGTCCTAACAGGGGGAACACTGAAGCTTTCTTT
CASSPNRGNTEAFF
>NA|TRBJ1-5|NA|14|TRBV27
TGTGCCAGCAGTGGAGGGGTTAGCAATCAGCCCCAGCATTTT
CASSGGVSNQPQHF
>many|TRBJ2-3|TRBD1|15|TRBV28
TGTGCCAGCAGTCTTGGGACAGTGATCACAGATACGCAGTATTTT
CASSLGTVITDTQYF
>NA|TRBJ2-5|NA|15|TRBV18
TGTGCCAGCTCAGGCTTCGTGGGGACCCAAGAGACCCAGTACTTC
CASSGFVGTQETQYF
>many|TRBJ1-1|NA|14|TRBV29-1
TGCAGCATAACCTCAAGCCGGGGTTGGACTGAAGCTTTCTTT
CSITSSRGWTEAFF
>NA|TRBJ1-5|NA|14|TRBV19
TGTGCCAGTAGTACACAGGGCCGGTTTCAGCCCCAGCATTTT
CASSTQGRFQPQHF
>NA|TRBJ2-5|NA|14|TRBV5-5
TGTGCCAGCAGCAGGGAGGACGTCCAAGAGACCCAGTACTTC
CASSREDVQETQYF
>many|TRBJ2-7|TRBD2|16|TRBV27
TGTGCCAGCAGTTTGACCGGACCGACGGGAGGGGGGGAGCAGTACTTC
CASSLTGPTGGGEQYF
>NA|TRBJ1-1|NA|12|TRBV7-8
TGTGCCAGCAGCTTACGCCTCACTGAAGCTTTCTTT
CASSLRLTEAFF
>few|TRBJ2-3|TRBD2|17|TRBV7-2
TGTGCCAGCAGCCCGCGCGCGGGCGGGGGGGGCGTAGATACGCAGTATTTT
CASSPRAGGGGVDTQYF
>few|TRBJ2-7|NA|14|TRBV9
TGTGCCAGCAGCGTAGCGTACGGGAGCTACGAGCAGTACTTC
CASSVAYGSYEQYF
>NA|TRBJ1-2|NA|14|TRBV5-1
TGCGCCAGCAGCCCACTACAGGCTAGTGACGGCTACACCTTC
CASSPLQASDGYTF
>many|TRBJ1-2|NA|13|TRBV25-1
TGTGCCAGCAGTGATGACCCCTACGGGGGCTACACCTTC
CASSDDPYGGYTF
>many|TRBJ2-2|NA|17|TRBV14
TGTGCCAGCAGCCAAGATCTTGTTGGGGAGAACACCGGGGAGCTGTTTTTT
CASSQDLVGENTGELFF
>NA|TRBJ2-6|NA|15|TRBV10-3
TGTGCCATCTCACCGGGGGCTGATGGGGCCAACGTCCTGACTTTC
CAISPGADGANVLTF
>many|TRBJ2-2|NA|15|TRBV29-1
TGCAGTGGGGGCGGCGGGAGTGAGAACACCGGGGAGCTGTTTTTT
CSGGGGSENTGELFF
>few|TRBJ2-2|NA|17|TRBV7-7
TGTGCCAGCAGCTTAGAAGTACAACAGGGAAACACCGGGGAGCTGTTTTTT
CASSLEVQQGNTGELFF
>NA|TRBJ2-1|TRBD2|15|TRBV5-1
TGCGCCAGCAGCTTGACTAGCGGGGCTTACAATGAGCAGTTCTTC
CASSLTSGAYNEQFF
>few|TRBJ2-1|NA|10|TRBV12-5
TGTGCTAGTGGTTCTACAGAGCAGTTCTTC
CASGSTEQFF
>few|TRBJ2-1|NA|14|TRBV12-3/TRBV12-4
TGTGCCAGCAGTCCCACGAGGCTGTACAATGAGCAGTTCTTC
CASSPTRLYNEQFF